What follows describes a single T cell receptor beta chain. No antigen is known for it. The V gene's germline CDR1 is LNHNV and CDR2 YYDKDF (reference sequence). The ends lost 7 bases at V and 2 bases at J; junction bases unmatched: 2. The CDR3 is 14 residues long. This sample was taken from a study of shared clonotypes between healthy human individuals. Broader study findings: Clonotypes that were shared across a few donors made up around 5% of naive CD4 clonotypes. Larger richness was generally estimated for naive than memory subsets.

Researchers divided each subset's genomic DNA evenly across several immunoSEQ plates. Here immunoSEQ multiplex PCR was the method, and the copy in TCRdb shows in-frame clones only, minus some. The sample shows 2 million to 2.5 million clones, 90% to 96% of them seen only once. Material: naive CD4+ T cells sorted from blood. The subset here: CD45RA+ positively selected. The receptor was derived from a man aged 18 to 29 in good health. The rearrangement links TRBV15 to TRBJ1-4, with 9 bases fitting TRBD1. DNA for the CDR3: TGTGCCACCAACAGGGGGCTTACTAATGAAAAACTGTTTTTT. It is translated as CATNRGLTNEKLFF. The entire variable domain, with the rest obtained from reference TRBV15 and TRBJ1-4, is as follows: DAMVIQNPRYQVTQFGKPVTLSCSQTLNHNVMYWYQQKSSQAPKLLFHYYDKDFNNEADTPDNFQSRRPNTSFCFLDIRSPGLGDTAMYLCATNRGLTNEKLFFGSGTQLSVL.